The sequence of this T cell receptor (beta chain) was determined in a study of shared clonotypes between healthy human individuals. The assay ran at deep level. Some clones are missing from TCRdb's copy, which holds only in-frame ones; the method was immunoSEQ multiplex PCR. The data show about 1,900,000 clones, 85% to 95% seen once. CD8 cells classed as naive were CD45RO-negative and positively selected for CCR7, excluding terminally differentiated effector memory CD45RA+ cells. This CDR3 has 17 residues. Germline-derived CDR1 and CDR2 are LNHNV and YYDKDF (reference sequence). With 1 base clipped from V and 4 bases from J, the junction kept 9 bases outside the gene matches.

Sequenced sample: naive CD8+ T cells sorted from blood. V is TRBV15 and J is TRBJ1-4; 7 positions match TRBD1. This receptor was taken from a young man in good health. CDR3 in amino acids: CATSRAIQGLDNEKLFF. The CDR3, as DNA: TGTGCCACCAGCAGAGCCATACAGGGGTTAGATAATGAAAAACTGTTTTTT.